These 16 T cell receptor beta chains were all obtained from the same sample, sequenced in a study of OX40 agonist ivuxolimab in advanced cancers. Profiled with immunoSEQ multiplex PCR; TCRdb holds only in-frame clones, not every one. The table lists under 25,000 clones, about nine tenths of them singletons. Sequencing used CD4+ or CD8+ T cells sorted from blood, obtained in a trial of the OX40 agonist ivuxolimab. These receptors all stem from an adult with an advanced solid tumor such as melanoma, head and neck, liver or kidney cancer.

This chain uses TRBV13 with TRBJ2-2, with D perhaps given as TRBD1 or TRBD2 (5 bases each). The V gene's germline CDR1 is PRHDT and CDR2 FYEKMQ (reference sequence). The CDR3 runs 14 residues. Trimming cost V 4 bases and J 6 bases, with 12 bases left between them. CDR3: CASSWDVDAGELFF. For the CDR3, the DNA is TGTGCCAGCAGCTGGGACGTGGACGCCGGGGAGCTGTTTTTT.

The chain uses TRBV27 and TRBJ1-4; D perhaps matches TRBD1 (5 bases). The CDR3 sequence is 13 residues long. The V and J ends lost 4 bases and 10 bases respectively, with 13 bases between them. Germline V lookup: CDR1 MNHEY, CDR2 SMNVEV (reference sequence). CDR3 nucleotides: TGTGCCAGCAGTTGGGGGACCGCGGCAAAACTGTTTTTT. Protein product: CASSWGTAAKLFF.

The chain carries TRBV4-1 and TRBJ1-5; no definite D call. The CDR3 totals 14 residues. V lost 0 bases and J lost 2, with 5 bases in between. Germline assignment: CDR1 MGHRA and CDR2 YSYEKL. CDR3 amino acids: CASSQDRGNQPQHF. The CDR3 DNA follows: TGCGCCAGCAGCCAAGATAGGGGCAATCAGCCCCAGCATTTT.

V and J are TRBV28 and TRBJ2-7; 7 positions match TRBD2. Germline CDR1 MDHEN, CDR2 SYDVKM. V trimming: 6 bases; J trimming: 0 bases; junction bases outside the gene matches: 8. This CDR3 is 15 amino acids long. CDR3 sequence (DNA): TGTGCCAGCAGCCCCATCACGGGGGGCTCCTACGAGCAGTACTTC. Its translation is CASSPITGGSYEQYF.

V and J are TRBV7-9 and TRBJ2-5; D may be TRBD1 (7 bases). CDR3 size: 15 residues. Trimming removed 5 bases at V and 3 bases at J, with 16 bases between. CDR1 and CDR2 from the germline V gene are SEHNR and FQNEAQ (reference sequence). CDR3 in DNA: TGTGCCAGCAGCCGCTTCCAGGGGGGAAAAGAGACCCAGTACTTC. This sequence encodes CASSRFQGGKETQYF.

The chain joins TRBV9 to TRBJ2-7; 9 nucleotides align to TRBD1. This CDR3 is 16 amino acids long. Trimming removed 0 bases from V and 6 bases from J; junction bases left unmatched: 10. CDR1 is SGDLS, CDR2 YYNGEE, per germline. For the CDR3, the DNA is TGTGCCAGCAGCGTAGCTGAACGGGACAGGGCAGGCGAGCAGTACTTC. Translated: CASSVAERDRAGEQYF.

This sequence joins TRBV7-9 and TRBJ2-3, with 7 bases identical to TRBD1. V shed 4 bases, J shed 0 bases, and the junction held 7 bases outside the gene matches. This CDR3 is 16 amino acids long. Germline V gives CDR1 SEHNR, CDR2 FQNEAQ (reference sequence). The CDR3 region has the DNA TGTGCCAGCAGCTCGCACAGGGGCAGGAGCACAGATACGCAGTATTTT. This gives the protein CASSSHRGRSTDTQYF. Looking up the rest from reference TRBV7-9 and TRBJ2-3 gives the full variable domain: DTGVSQNPRHKITKRGQNVTFRCDPISEHNRLYWYRQTLGQGPEFLTYFQNEAQLEKSRLLSDRFSAERPKGSFSTLEIQRTEQGDSAMYLCASSSHRGRSTDTQYFGPGTRLTVL.

J is TRBJ2-2 and V is TRBV12-2; the table names TRBD2, a call not compared with the DNA. TRBV12-2 is classified as a pseudogene. The CDR3 extends over 17 amino acids. The CDR3 region has the DNA TGTGCAAGTCGCTCATCCCTTAGCGGGGACAACACCGGGGAGCTGTTTTTT. It codes for CASRSSLSGDNTGELFF.

The V call is TRBV27, the J call TRBJ2-5; D gene unclear. V lost 0 bases to trimming and J lost 5 bases, with 10 bases between them. Germline V gene sequence: CDR1 MNHEY, CDR2 SMNVEV (reference sequence). This CDR3 spans 14 amino acids. The CDR3, as DNA: TGTGCCAGCAGTTTATCGGGCTCGTTGGAGACCCAGTACTTC. It encodes CASSLSGSLETQYF.

The chain is built from TRBV6-6 and TRBJ2-7, with 9 positions matching TRBD1. The CDR3 length is 13 residues. The V and J ends lost 6 bases and 9 bases, in that order; junction bases with no gene match: 9. Germline V gives CDR1 MNHNY, CDR2 SVGAGI (reference sequence). CDR3 nucleotides: TGTGCCAGCAGCCGAATACAGGGGGCGGGGCAGTACTTC. It encodes CASSRIQGAGQYF.

V usage is TRBV6-1 and J usage is TRBJ2-4, with D possibly matching TRBD1 (6 bases). Looked up from germline, CDR1 is MNHNS and CDR2 is SASEGT. Trimming took 4 bases from V and 1 from J, leaving 14 bases between them. The CDR3 length is 16 residues. The CDR3 DNA follows: TGTGCCAGCAGTGGGAGGACAGCCTTTGCCAAAAACATTCAGTACTTC. Translation: CASSGRTAFAKNIQYF.

The chain is built from TRBV7-3 and TRBJ1-6; D may be TRBD1 (5 bases). The germline V gene encodes CDR1 SGHTA and CDR2 FQGTGA. The CDR3 length is 14 residues. Deletions cut 6 bases from V and 8 bases from J, with 14 bases between. CDR3 residues: CASRDPRVDSPLHF. CDR3 nucleotides: TGTGCCAGCAGAGACCCCAGGGTTGATTCACCCCTCCACTTT.

CDR3 protein: CASSGTGGFWEQYF. CDR3 DNA: TGTGCCAGCAGCGGTACAGGGGGCTTTTGGGAGCAGTACTTC. This chain uses TRBV5-6 with TRBJ2-7; 9 bases align to TRBD1. This CDR3 has 14 amino acids. Germline CDR1 reads SGHDT; CDR2 reads YYEEEE. The V and J ends lost 4 bases and 7 bases, in that order; junction bases with no gene match: 9.

This sequence joins TRBV28 and TRBJ2-5; no clear D gene. The V gene lost 3 bases and the J gene lost 0 bases, with 8 bases spanning the gap. There are 14 residues in the CDR3. CDR1 is MDHEN, CDR2 SYDVKM, per germline. This chain's CDR3 is CASSFFGHQETQYF. The CDR3 DNA reads as TGTGCCAGCAGTTTTTTTGGGCACCAAGAGACCCAGTACTTC. Full variable domain (outside the CDR3, taken from reference TRBV28 and TRBJ2-5): DVKVTQSSRYLVKRTGEKVFLECVQDMDHENMFWYRQDPGLGLRLIYFSYDVKMKEKGDIPEGYSVSREKKERFSLILESASTNQTSMYLCASSFFGHQETQYFGPGTRLLVL.

The chain carries TRBV2 and TRBJ1-5; TRBD1 aligns across 7 bases. The CDR3 is 17 amino acids. Per germline, CDR1 SNHLY and CDR2 FYNNEI. The trim removed 6 bases at V and 3 bases at J, leaving 14 bases unmatched. This CDR3 is CASRAPTGALTNQPQHF. Here the CDR3 DNA reads TGTGCCAGCAGAGCTCCCACAGGGGCCCTGACCAATCAGCCCCAGCATTTT.

This clone was observed a few times. The genes are TRBV20-1 and TRBJ2-1, with D perhaps matching TRBD2 (6 bases). Trimming removed 5 bases at V and 12 bases at J, with 14 bases between. The CDR3 runs to 11 residues. The V gene's germline CDR1 is DFQATT and CDR2 SNEGSKA (reference sequence). CDR3 in amino acids: CSAPGGNWQFF. In nucleotides, the CDR3 is TGCAGTGCTCCCGGGGGAAACTGGCAGTTCTTC.